This TCR beta chain was sequenced during a study of response to subunit inactivated influenza vaccine. Concerning this clonotype: Its antigen remains unidentified.

TCRdb fed the RT-PCR reads into MiXCR, producing one record per CDR3 protein. This table has 300,000 to 350,000 distinct CDR3 sequences, around a fifth appearing once. General study findings and limits: The authors suggested that few new T cells are recruited per seasonal influenza vaccination.

The CDR3 totals 15 residues. The germline V and J ends were trimmed by 2 bases and 5 bases, with 15 bases remaining between them. CDR1 is SNHLY, CDR2 FYNNEI, per germline. This rearrangement joins TRBV2 to TRBJ2-5, with D perhaps TRBD2 (6 bases). The receptor's source is a man between 50 and 75 years old who received an inactivated influenza vaccine. The sequencing used PBMCs from blood, collected 21 months after vaccination. The CDR3 nucleotides read TGTGCCAGCAGTGAATCTCGAGGAGGGGTCGAGACCCAGTACTTC. It yields the protein CASSESRGGVETQYF.